This TCR beta chain emerged from a study of CD8 T cells in ankylosing spondylitis (dated by TCRdb to about 2017). Background on the whole study: To find TCR variants linked to disease, the study profiled T cell receptor beta repertoires in ankylosing spondylitis patients and healthy donors. In total, the full study cohort was made up of 95 to 110 healthy donors and more than 20 ankylosing spondylitis patients. Peripheral blood was sampled, and synovial fluid was additionally collected from ankylosing spondylitis patients.

Overall study results and their limits: The disease-linked clones showed a CD8+ phenotype and occurred at relatively low frequencies in peripheral blood. Blood from ankylosing spondylitis patients appeared to be characterized by a TCR beta motif composed of 7 to 9 highly homologous amino acid variants. Significant enrichment of the disease-linked clones was reported in matched synovial fluid samples from ankylosing spondylitis patients. Some TCR beta motif variants had previously been reported in synovial fluid and blood of reactive arthritis patients, which suggested common disease-initiation mechanisms.

These reads were obtained on an Illumina HiSeq 2500. Quantitative 5'-RACE with molecular barcodes was the method used to prepare the TCR beta libraries. Concerning the study's data processing: To identify disease-linked TCR variants, a new computational method was used, one built on a probabilistic model of VDJ rearrangement. Through fastp at Q25 and MiXCR, TCRdb rebuilt clones from the public reads, retaining in-frame beta chains. A single entry per CDR3 protein holds the most common genes and DNA from its merged rows. The V and J calls come from TCRdb's annotation, not from the publication. This sample comprises hundreds of thousands of distinct CDR3 sequences, around 19% of them detected only once. Of the sample, roughly 8% falls within the top ten clones. Of note for this clonotype: Its target antigen remains unknown. Base qualities are not provided; no much larger clone lies one nucleotide away.

The specimen was blood, either unsorted or a sorted T cell fraction (not recorded which). The TCR was taken from a male donor with ankylosing spondylitis or in good health (not recorded which).

CDR3 sequence: CASSLAGGRGDTQYF. The sequence in DNA is TGTGCCAGCAGCTTAGCAGGGGGCCGGGGAGATACGCAGTATTTT. The chain uses TRBV7-2 and TRBJ2-3; TRBD1 aligns with 7 central bases. The V end gives up 0 bases and the J end 5 bases, leaving 5 bases in the junction not matched to a gene. According to the germline V gene, CDR1 reads SGHTA and CDR2 reads FQGNSA. Measured from the cysteine to the phenylalanine, the CDR3 is 15 residues long. Here the CDR3 DNA is all that survives: 45 bases in frame from base 1.